This T cell receptor (beta chain) was found in a study of cytomegalovirus exposure and HLA in healthy donors. Study information: A subsequent analysis stated that the 120 or so validation repertoires were run on the same platform as the approximately 700 first-cohort repertoires. Study results and limitations: A list of roughly 160 TCR beta chains associated with cytomegalovirus was given. Testing in vitro showed a few CMV-associated chains specific for CMV antigens.

CDR1 is LNHDA, CDR2 SQIVND, per germline (reference sequence). This CDR3 has 13 residues. Clones were read by immunoSEQ multiplex PCR, and TCRdb kept only the in-frame ones, dropping some. The sample yields roughly 56,000 clones, 80% to 90% seen once. As regards this clone: Its antigen is still unknown.

This receptor was obtained from a woman younger than 30 in good health and CMV-seronegative. The sample taken for sequencing was PBMCs. V gene TRBV19 combines with J gene TRBJ1-5; weak D call: TRBD1 (5 bases). CDR3 sequence reads: CGDSSYSNQPQHF. CDR3 in DNA: TGTGGTGACAGTTCATATAGCAATCAGCCCCAGCATTTT.